The TCR beta chain under discussion was sequenced for a study of CD8 T cells in Susac syndrome. Random hexamers served to reverse transcribe roughly 0.45 to 1 ug RNA. MiXCR, run by TCRdb on the immunoSEQ multiplex PCR reads, gives a single entry per CDR3 protein. This table holds more than 150,000 distinct CDR3 sequences, roughly 95% found once. J gave up 5 bases and V 5 bases, and 2 bases lay outside the gene matches. CDR1 SGHDN and CDR2 FVKESK come from the germline V gene. The CDR3 runs 12 residues. The sequence was collected from a human donor with multiple sclerosis. Sample: CD8+ T cells from PBMCs. The gene calls are TRBV14 and TRBJ1-1; 7 nucleotides align to TRBD1. DNA of the CDR3: TGTGCCAGCAGCTCGACAGGGACTGAAGCTTTCTTT. Amino acid sequence: CASSSTGTEAFF.